This TCR beta chain was observed in a study of blood T cells in healthy people across ages (dated by TCRdb to between 2014 and 2017). Study-level background: Template switching captured roughly one uniquely barcoded TCR beta cDNA molecule per two T cells in model experiments. Two additional independent replicas of 1 million unique cDNA reads from the same blood draw were analyzed for two donors (one aged 18 to 30 and one aged 80 or older). The donors were split into four age groups: young (average around 15 years), middle-aged (about 40), aged (over 55) and long-lived (over 75). To avoid experimental bias, donors of different ages were spread randomly across the sequencing lanes. The study measured age-related changes in TCR beta repertoire diversity using deep sequencing normalized with unique cDNA molecular identifiers.

This clonotype has only a few counts. Its antigen is currently not known. No qualities accompany the bases; no much larger clone lies one base away. Including cysteine and phenylalanine, the CDR3 has 14 amino acids. CDR3 DNA is the only sequence kept; it has 42 bases, read in frame from the first base. The germline V gene sets CDR1 to SGHTA and CDR2 to FQGNSA. The V end loses 4 bases and the J end loses 2 bases, and a stretch of 12 bases separates them. Systemically healthy Caucasian individuals from Russia, some 36 in total and aged about 6 to 100 years, were included as donors. Each donor gave ten milliliters of peripheral blood, collected into EDTA-treated Vacutainer tubes. Ficoll-Paque density-gradient centrifugation was used to isolate PBMCs, with at least 7 million per sample. Trizol reagent was used to extract total RNA from PBMCs, with at least 6 micrograms per sample. The percentages of naive CD45RAhigh/CD27high T cells were determined by flow cytometry on a PBMC aliquot from every donor.

Libraries came from 5' RACE. Instrument used: Illumina HiSeq 2500. The second PCR ran for about 6 to 11 cycles and used a J-beta primer mix along with a sample-barcoded 5' primer. A unique molecular identifier was introduced onto each TCR beta cDNA molecule by a template-switch 5' adaptor carrying 12 random nucleotides. At least 2.5 million CDR3-containing paired-end reads were obtained from each sample. The Mint cDNA synthesis kit, primed by a TRBC-specific oligonucleotide, was used to synthesize first-strand cDNA from all RNA. All cDNA was treated with uracil-DNA glycosylase and then went through a first 18-cycle PCR with the universal primers M1SS and BC2_uni_R. The authors' analysis ran thus. Normalization of each sample was performed by random selection of 1 million high-quality reads, each carrying a distinct molecular identifier. Reads with shared molecular identifiers were discarded instead of being binned into consensus sequences. MiTCR, run with a Q25 quality threshold and the strictest error-elimination algorithm, handled CDR3 identification, clonotype clustering and error correction. A nonparametric unseen species model with Euler transformation was used to estimate a lower bound on total TCR beta diversity. TCRdb's own reprocessing of the public reads used fastp at Q25 and MiXCR and kept productive beta chains. Rows are unified per CDR3 protein, each entry keeping the most common DNA and genes. The V and J calls were not made by the authors but by TCRdb's processing. For this sample the table gives 1,100,000 or so distinct CDR3 sequences, of which under 55% were detected only once. The ten largest clones represent approximately 17% of the sample.

The investigation overall reported the following: Conclusive comparison of naive and antigen-experienced compartments was prevented by the profiling of bulk unsorted PBMCs. The long-lived group showed more naive CD4+ T cells, fewer expanded clones and increased TCR diversity than the aged group, suggesting age selection. The percentage of naive T cells measured by flow cytometry correlated strongly with observed TCR beta diversity. Observed TCR beta diversity per million T cells fell roughly linearly with age, and a significant reduction was already apparent by age roughly 40. The CMV infection status of donors was not known, potentially confounding age-related changes in expanded clonotypes. Estimates of total diversity from one million sequenced T cells were regarded as lower bounds and underestimates.

The sequence links TRBV7-2 to TRBJ2-7, with a weak D call of TRBD1 (5 bases match). What was sequenced was blood. The receptor was isolated from a woman aged 55-70 years in good health. The sequence in DNA is TGTGCCAGCAGCTCCAGGGTAGGCACCTACGAGCAGTACTTC. This yields the protein CASSSRVGTYEQYF. The CDR3 plus the reference TRBV7-2 and TRBJ2-7 genes for the other parts give the full variable domain: GAGVSQSPSNKVTEKGKDVELRCDPISGHTALYWYRQSLGQGLEFLIYFQGNSAPDKSGLPSDRFSAERTGGSVSTLTIQRTQQEDSAVYLCASSSRVGTYEQYFGPGTRLTVT.